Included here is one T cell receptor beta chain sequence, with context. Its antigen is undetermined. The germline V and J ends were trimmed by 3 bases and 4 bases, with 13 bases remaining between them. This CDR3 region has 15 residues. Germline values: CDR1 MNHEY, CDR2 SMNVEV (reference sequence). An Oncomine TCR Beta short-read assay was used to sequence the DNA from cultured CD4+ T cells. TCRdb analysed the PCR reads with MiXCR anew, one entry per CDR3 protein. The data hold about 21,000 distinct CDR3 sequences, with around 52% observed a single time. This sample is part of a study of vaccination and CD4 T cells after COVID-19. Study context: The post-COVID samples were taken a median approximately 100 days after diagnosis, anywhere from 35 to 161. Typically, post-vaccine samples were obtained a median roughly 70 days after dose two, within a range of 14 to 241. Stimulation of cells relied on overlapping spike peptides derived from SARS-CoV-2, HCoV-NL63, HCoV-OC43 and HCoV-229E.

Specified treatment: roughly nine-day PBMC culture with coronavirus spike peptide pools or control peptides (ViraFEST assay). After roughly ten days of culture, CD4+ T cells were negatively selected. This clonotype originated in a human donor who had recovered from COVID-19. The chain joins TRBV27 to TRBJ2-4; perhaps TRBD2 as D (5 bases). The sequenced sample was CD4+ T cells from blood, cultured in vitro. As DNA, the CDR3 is TGTGCCAGCAGTTTTGGAGCATCGGGGAAAAACATTCAGTACTTC. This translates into CASSFGASGKNIQYF.